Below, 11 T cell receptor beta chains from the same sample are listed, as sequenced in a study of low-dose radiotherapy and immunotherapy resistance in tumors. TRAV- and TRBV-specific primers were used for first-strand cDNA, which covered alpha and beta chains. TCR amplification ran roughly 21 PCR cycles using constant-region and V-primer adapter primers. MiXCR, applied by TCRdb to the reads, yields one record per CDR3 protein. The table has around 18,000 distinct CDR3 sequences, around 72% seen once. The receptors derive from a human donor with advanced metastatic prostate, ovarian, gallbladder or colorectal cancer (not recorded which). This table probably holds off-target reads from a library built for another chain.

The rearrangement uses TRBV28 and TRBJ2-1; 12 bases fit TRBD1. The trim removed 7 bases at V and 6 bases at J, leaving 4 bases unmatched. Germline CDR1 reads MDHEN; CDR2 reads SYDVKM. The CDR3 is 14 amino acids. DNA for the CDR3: TGTGCCAGCACCGAGGGACAGGGGGCCAATGAGCAGTTCTTC. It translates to CASTEGQGANEQFF.

The CDR3 is CASSIVPGENEKLFF. The CDR3 nucleotides read TGTGCCAGTAGTATAGTTCCAGGGGAGAATGAAAAACTGTTTTTT. This chain joins TRBV19 and TRBJ1-4, with D tentatively TRBD1 (6 bases). V lost 1 base and J 5 bases, leaving 11 bases between the germline ends. This CDR3 has 15 amino acids. Germline V gives CDR1 LNHDA, CDR2 SQIVND (reference sequence).

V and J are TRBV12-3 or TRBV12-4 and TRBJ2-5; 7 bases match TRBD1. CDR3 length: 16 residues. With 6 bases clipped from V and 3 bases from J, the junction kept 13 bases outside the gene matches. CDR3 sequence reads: CASSITIPDRKETQYF. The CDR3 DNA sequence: TGTGCCAGCAGCATAACGATCCCGGACAGGAAAGAGACCCAGTACTTC.

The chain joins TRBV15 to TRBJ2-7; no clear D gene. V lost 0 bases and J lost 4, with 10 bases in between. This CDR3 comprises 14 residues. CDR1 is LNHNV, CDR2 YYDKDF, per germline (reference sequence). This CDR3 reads CATSRDPTSYEQYF. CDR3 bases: TGTGCCACCAGCAGAGATCCGACCTCGTACGAGCAGTACTTC.

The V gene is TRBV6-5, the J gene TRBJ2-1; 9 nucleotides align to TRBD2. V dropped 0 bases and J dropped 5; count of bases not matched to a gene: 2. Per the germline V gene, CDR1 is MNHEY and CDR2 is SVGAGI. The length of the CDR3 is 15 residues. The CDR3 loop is CASSYSTSGNNEQFF. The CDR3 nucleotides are TGTGCCAGCAGTTACTCGACTAGCGGAAACAATGAGCAGTTCTTC.

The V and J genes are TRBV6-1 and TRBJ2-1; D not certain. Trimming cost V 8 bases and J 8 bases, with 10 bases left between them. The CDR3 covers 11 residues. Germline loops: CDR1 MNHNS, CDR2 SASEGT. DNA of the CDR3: TGTGCCAGCGAGAGGCGCGATGAGCAGTTCTTC. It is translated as CASERRDEQFF.

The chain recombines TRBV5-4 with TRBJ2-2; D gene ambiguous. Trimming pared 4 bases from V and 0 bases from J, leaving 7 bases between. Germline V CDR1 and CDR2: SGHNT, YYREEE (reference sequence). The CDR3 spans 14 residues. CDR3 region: CASSLNSNTGELFF. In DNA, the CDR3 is TGTGCCAGCAGCCTCAACTCGAACACCGGGGAGCTGTTTTTT.

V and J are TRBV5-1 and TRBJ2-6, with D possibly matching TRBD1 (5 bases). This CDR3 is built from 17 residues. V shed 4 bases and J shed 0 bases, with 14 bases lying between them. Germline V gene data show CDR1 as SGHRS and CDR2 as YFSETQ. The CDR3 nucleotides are TGCGCCAGCAGCCGGCAAGGGGCTACCTCTGGGGCCAACGTCCTGACTTTC. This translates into CASSRQGATSGANVLTF. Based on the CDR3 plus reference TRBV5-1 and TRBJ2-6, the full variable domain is KAGVTQTPRYLIKTRGQQVTLSCSPISGHRSVSWYQQTPGQGLQFLFEYFSETQRNKGNFPGRFSGRQFSNSRSEMNVSTLELGDSALYLCASSRQGATSGANVLTFGAGSRLTVL.

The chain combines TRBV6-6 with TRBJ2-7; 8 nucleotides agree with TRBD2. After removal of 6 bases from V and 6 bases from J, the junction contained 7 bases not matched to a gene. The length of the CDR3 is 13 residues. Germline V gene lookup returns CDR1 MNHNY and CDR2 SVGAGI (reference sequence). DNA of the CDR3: TGTGCCAGCAGATGGACTAGCTTATCCGAGCAGTACTTC. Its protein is CASRWTSLSEQYF.

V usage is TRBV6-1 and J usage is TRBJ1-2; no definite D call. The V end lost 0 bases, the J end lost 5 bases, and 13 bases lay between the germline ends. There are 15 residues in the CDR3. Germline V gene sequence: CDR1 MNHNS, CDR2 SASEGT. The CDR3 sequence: CASSEALHGLYGYTF. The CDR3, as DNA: TGTGCCAGCAGTGAAGCGCTTCACGGGCTATATGGCTACACCTTC.

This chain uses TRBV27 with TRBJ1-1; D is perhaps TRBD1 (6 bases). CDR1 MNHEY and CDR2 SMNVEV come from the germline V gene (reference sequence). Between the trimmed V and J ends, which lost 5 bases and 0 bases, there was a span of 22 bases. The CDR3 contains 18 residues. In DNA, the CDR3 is TGTGCCAGCAGTCCGATAAAGGGGACACAAAGTGTGAACACTGAAGCTTTCTTT. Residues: CASSPIKGTQSVNTEAFF.